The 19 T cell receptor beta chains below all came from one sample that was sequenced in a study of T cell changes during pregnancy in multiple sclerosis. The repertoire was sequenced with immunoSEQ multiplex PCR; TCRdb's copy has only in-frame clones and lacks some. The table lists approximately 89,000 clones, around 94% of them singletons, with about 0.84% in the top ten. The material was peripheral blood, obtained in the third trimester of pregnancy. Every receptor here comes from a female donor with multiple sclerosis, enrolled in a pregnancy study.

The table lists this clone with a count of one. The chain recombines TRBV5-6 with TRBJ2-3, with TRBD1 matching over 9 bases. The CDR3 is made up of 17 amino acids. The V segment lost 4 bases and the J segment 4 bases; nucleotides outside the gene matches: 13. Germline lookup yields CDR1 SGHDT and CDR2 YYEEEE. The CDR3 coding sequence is TGTGCCAGCAGCCCGGGGACAGGGAGCGGGATAGCAGATACGCAGTATTTT. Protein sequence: CASSPGTGSGIADTQYF.

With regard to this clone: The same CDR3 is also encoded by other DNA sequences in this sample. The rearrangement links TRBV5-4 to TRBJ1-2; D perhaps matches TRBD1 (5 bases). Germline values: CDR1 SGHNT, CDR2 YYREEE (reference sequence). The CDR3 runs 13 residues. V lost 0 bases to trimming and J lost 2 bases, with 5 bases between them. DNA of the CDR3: TGTGCCAGCAGCTTGGGACAGAACTATGGCTACACCTTC. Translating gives CASSLGQNYGYTF.

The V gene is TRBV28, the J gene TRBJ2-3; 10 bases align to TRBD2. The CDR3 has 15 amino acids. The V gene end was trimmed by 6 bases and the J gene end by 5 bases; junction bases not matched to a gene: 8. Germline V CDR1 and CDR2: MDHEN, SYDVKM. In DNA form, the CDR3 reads TGTGCCAGCAGGACAGCGGGAGGGCCGGGAGATACGCAGTATTTT. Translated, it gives CASRTAGGPGDTQYF.

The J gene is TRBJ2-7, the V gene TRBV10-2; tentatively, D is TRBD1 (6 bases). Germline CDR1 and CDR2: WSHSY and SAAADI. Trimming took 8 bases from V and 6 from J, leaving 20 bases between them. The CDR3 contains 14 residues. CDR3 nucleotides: TGCGCCAGCTCCACAGGGCCTAGAAGTTCCGAGCAGTACTTC. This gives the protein CASSTGPRSSEQYF.

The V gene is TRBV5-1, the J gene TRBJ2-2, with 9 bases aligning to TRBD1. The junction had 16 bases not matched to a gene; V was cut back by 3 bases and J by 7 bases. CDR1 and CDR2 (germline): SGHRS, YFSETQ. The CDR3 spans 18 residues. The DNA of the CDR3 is TGCGCCAGCAGCTCCTCCCTCCGGGACAGGGAATATCTCGGGGAGCTGTTTTTT. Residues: CASSSSLRDREYLGELFF.

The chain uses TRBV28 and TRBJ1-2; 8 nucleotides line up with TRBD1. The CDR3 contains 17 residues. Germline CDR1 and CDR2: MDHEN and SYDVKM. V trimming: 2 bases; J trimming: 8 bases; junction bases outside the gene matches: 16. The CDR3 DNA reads TGTGCCAGCAGTTTAACCGGGAGACAGGGGTCCCCCTGGGGCTACACCTTC. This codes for CASSLTGRQGSPWGYTF.

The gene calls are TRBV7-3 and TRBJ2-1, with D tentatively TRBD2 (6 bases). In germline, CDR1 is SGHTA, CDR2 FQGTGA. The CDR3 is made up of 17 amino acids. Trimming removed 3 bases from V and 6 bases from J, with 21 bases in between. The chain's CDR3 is CASSFIGGIGVLNEQFF. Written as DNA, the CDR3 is TGTGCCAGCAGCTTTATCGGGGGAATCGGCGTACTCAATGAGCAGTTCTTC.

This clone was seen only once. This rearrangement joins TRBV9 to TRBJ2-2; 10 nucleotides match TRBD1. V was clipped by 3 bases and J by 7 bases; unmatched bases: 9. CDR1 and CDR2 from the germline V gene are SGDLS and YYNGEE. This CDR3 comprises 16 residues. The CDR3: CASSGPGQGIHGELFF. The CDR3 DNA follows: TGTGCCAGCAGCGGGCCGGGACAGGGGATTCACGGGGAGCTGTTTTTT.

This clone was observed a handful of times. CDR3 sequence reads: CASSTGGVGSGNTIYF. As DNA, the CDR3 is TGTGCCAGCAGCACCGGAGGGGTCGGATCTGGAAACACCATATATTTT. The chain uses TRBV11-2 and TRBJ1-3; weak D call: TRBD1 (5 bases). V shed 5 bases and J shed 1 base, with 15 bases lying between them. The CDR3 runs to 16 residues. Per germline, CDR1 SGHAT and CDR2 FQNNGV.

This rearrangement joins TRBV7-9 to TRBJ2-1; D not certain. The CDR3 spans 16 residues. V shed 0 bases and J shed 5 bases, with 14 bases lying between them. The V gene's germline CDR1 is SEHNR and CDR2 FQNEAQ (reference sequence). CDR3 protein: CASSLALLLVNNEQFF. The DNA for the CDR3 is TGTGCCAGCAGCTTAGCTCTCCTTCTAGTGAACAATGAGCAGTTCTTC.

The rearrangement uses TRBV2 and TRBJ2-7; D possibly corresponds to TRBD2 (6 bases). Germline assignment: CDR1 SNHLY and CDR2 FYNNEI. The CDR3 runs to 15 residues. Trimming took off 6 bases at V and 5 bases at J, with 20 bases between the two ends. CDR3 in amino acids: CASSPTAGRAHEQYF. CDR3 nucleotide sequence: TGTGCCAGCAGCCCGACGGCCGGGAGAGCCCACGAGCAGTACTTC.

CDR3 amino acids: CASSIGAGAADTQYF. CDR3 nucleotide sequence: TGTGCCAGTAGTATAGGAGCGGGAGCCGCAGATACGCAGTATTTT. The rearrangement joins TRBV19 to TRBJ2-3, with 8 positions matching TRBD2. CDR1 and CDR2 from the germline V gene are LNHDA and SQIVND (reference sequence). J was trimmed by 4 bases and V by 1 base; bases with no gene match: 4. CDR3 size: 15 residues.

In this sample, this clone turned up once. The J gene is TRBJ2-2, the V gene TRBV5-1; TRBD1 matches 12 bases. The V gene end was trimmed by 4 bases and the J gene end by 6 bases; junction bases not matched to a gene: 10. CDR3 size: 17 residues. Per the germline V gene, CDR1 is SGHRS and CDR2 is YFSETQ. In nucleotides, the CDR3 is TGCGCCAGCAGCCTCGGGACAGGGGGCAGAGAGGCCGGGGAGCTGTTTTTT. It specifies CASSLGTGGREAGELFF. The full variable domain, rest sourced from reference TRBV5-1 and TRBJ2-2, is KAGVTQTPRYLIKTRGQQVTLSCSPISGHRSVSWYQQTPGQGLQFLFEYFSETQRNKGNFPGRFSGRQFSNSRSEMNVSTLELGDSALYLCASSLGTGGREAGELFFGEGSRLTVL.

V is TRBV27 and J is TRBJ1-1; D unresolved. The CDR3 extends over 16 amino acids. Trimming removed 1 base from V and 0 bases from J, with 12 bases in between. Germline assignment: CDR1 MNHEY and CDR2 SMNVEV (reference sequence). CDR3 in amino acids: CASSLLGGPMNTEAFF. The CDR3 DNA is TGTGCCAGCAGTTTATTAGGCGGGCCCATGAACACTGAAGCTTTCTTT.

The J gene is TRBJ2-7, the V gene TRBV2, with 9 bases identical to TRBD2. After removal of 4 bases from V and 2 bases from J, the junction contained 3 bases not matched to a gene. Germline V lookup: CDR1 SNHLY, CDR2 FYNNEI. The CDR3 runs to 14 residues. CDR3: CASSASGRTYEQYF. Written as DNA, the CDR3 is TGTGCCAGCAGTGCCAGCGGGAGGACCTACGAGCAGTACTTC.

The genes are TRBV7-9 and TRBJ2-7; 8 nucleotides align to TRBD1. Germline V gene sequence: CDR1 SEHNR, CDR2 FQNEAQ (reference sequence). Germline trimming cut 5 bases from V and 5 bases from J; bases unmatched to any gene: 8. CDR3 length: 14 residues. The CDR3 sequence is CASSDRTGYHEQYF. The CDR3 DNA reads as TGTGCCAGCAGCGACCGGACAGGGTACCACGAGCAGTACTTC.

The CDR3, as DNA: TGTGCCACCGACAGGGGGCGGGCGGATCGGAATGAAAAACTGTTTTTT. Its protein product is CATDRGRADRNEKLFF. This chain connects TRBV6-4 to TRBJ1-4, with 10 bases matching TRBD1. With V trimmed by 10 bases and J by 5 bases, 13 bases remained unmatched. The CDR3 loop spans 16 amino acids. Germline V CDR1 and CDR2: MRHNA, SNTAGT.

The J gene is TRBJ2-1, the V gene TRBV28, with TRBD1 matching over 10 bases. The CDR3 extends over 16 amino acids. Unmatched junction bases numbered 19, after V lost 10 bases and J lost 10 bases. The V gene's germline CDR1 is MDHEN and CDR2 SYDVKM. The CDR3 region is CATQTGGAETGAEQFF. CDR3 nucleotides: TGTGCCACCCAGACAGGGGGCGCCGAAACGGGAGCCGAGCAGTTCTTC.

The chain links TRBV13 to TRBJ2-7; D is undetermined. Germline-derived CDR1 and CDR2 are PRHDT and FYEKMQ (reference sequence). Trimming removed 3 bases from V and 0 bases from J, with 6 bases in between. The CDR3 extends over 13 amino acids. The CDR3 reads CASSFTVSYEQYF. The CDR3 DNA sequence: TGTGCCAGCAGCTTTACGGTCTCCTACGAGCAGTACTTC.